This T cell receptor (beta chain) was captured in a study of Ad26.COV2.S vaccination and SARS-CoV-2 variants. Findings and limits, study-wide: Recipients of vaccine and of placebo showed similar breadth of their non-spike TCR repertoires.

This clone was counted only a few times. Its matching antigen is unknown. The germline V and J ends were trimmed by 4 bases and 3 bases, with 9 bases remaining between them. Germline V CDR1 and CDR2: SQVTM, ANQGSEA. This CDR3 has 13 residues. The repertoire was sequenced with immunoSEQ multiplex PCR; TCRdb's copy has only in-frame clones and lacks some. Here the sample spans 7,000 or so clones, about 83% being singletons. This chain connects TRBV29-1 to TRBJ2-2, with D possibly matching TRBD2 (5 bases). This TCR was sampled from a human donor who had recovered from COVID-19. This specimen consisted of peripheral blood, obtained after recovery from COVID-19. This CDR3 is CSVVAGDTGELFF. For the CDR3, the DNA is TGCAGCGTTGTGGCCGGGGACACCGGGGAGCTGTTTTTT.